This passage covers 14 T cell receptor beta chains from one sample sequenced in a study of T cells in Graves' hyperthyroidism and ophthalmopathy. There were TCR beta CDR3 regions amplified from RNA transcripts. An initial round of RT-PCR targeting the TCR CDR3 relied on the HTBI primer set. Each CDR3 protein is one row after TCRdb ran MiXCR on the multiplex PCR reads. This sample carries 600,000 or so distinct CDR3 sequences, under 60% of them seen once, and the ten largest clones take nearly 8.5%. Sequenced: peripheral blood or thyroid tissue (not recorded which). These TCRs come from a woman under 30 with Graves' hyperthyroidism.

This clonotype has a count of ten or more. This chain uses TRBV7-8 with TRBJ1-2, with D tentatively TRBD1 (5 bases). The ends were cut back, 1 base at V and 8 bases at J, with 14 bases in the middle. CDR3 length: 14 amino acids. CDR1 and CDR2 (germline): SGHVS, FQNEAQ. DNA of the CDR3: TGTGCCAGCAGCTTAGGAGCAGGGAGCGGAGGCTACACCTTC. The encoded protein is CASSLGAGSGGYTF.

The table lists this clonotype with a few counts. The V call is TRBV2, the J call TRBJ2-5; D gene ambiguous. The CDR3 contains 12 residues. The V end lost 5 bases, the J end lost 5 bases, and 9 bases lay between the germline ends. Germline CDR1 reads SNHLY; CDR2 reads FYNNEI. As DNA, the CDR3 is TGTGCCAGCAGTCCCAATGAGGAGACCCAGTACTTC. Its translation is CASSPNEETQYF.

This chain connects TRBV2 to TRBJ1-5; 9 bases match TRBD1. CDR1 is SNHLY and CDR2 is FYNNEI in the germline V gene. This CDR3 is 14 amino acids long. V lost 6 bases and J lost 7; bases outside the gene matches: 7. CDR3 DNA: TGTGCCAGCAGGGAGGACAGGGGTGTCCAGCCCCAGCATTTT. Translation: CASREDRGVQPQHF.

At least ten counts were recorded for this clonotype. The V gene is TRBV15, the J gene TRBJ2-7, with unresolved D. The ends were cut back, 0 bases at V and 9 bases at J, with 9 bases in the middle. The CDR3 consists of 12 residues. Germline V gene data show CDR1 as LNHNV and CDR2 as YYDKDF (reference sequence). The CDR3 DNA follows: TGTGCCACCAGCAGAGACGGCAGTGGGCAGTACTTC. Encoded protein: CATSRDGSGQYF.

This clonotype was counted only a few times. V usage is TRBV6-5 and J usage is TRBJ1-1; D gene ambiguous. V was clipped by 2 bases and J by 1 base, with 11 bases between them. Germline assignment: CDR1 MNHEY and CDR2 SVGAGI. The CDR3 runs 15 residues. CDR3 sequence: CASSYGRKSNTEAFF. For the CDR3, the DNA is TGTGCCAGCAGTTACGGCCGAAAGTCGAACACTGAAGCTTTCTTT.

The chain has TRBV24-1 and TRBJ2-3; either TRBD1 or TRBD2 may fit D (5 bases each). The germline V gene encodes CDR1 KGHDR and CDR2 SFDVKD. The CDR3 is made up of 13 amino acids. V was cut by 1 base and J by 6 bases, with 7 bases left in between. The CDR3 sequence: CATSDFWGDTQYF. For the CDR3, the DNA is TGTGCCACCAGTGATTTCTGGGGGGATACGCAGTATTTT.

There are many counts of this clonotype. The rearrangement uses TRBV19 and TRBJ1-2, with no clear D. The germline V and J ends were trimmed by 9 bases and 5 bases, with 10 bases remaining between them. Germline assignment: CDR1 LNHDA and CDR2 SQIVND (reference sequence). The CDR3 extends over 11 amino acids. This CDR3 reads CASTGGYGYTF. CDR3 DNA: TGTGCCAGCACCGGAGGGTATGGCTACACCTTC.

This clonotype was observed many times. V gene TRBV7-8 combines with J gene TRBJ1-1; D gene ambiguous. The germline V gene has CDR1 SGHVS and CDR2 FQNEAQ. The V and J ends lost 1 base and 6 bases respectively, with 9 bases between them. This CDR3 contains 13 residues. CDR3 nucleotide sequence: TGTGCCAGCAGCTTAGGAACGGCAGCTGAAGCTTTCTTT. Amino acid sequence: CASSLGTAAEAFF.

On this clonotype itself: This CDR3 fails to terminate in the conserved phenylalanine or tryptophan, so it likely reflects a read error. The chain uses TRBV19 and TRBJ1-1, with D possibly TRBD1 on 5 matching bases. V was cut by 8 bases and J by 1 base, with 11 bases left in between. Germline loops: CDR1 LNHDA, CDR2 SQIVND (reference sequence). CDR3 length equals 13 residues. The CDR3 DNA follows: TGTGCCAGTCGACAGTGGAAGAACACTGAAGCTTTCTCT. Amino acids: CASRQWKNTEAFS.

The V and J genes are TRBV7-9 and TRBJ2-5; D is unresolved. In germline, CDR1 is SEHNR, CDR2 FQNEAQ (reference sequence). V was shortened by 5 bases and J by 3 bases, with 25 bases between the two germline ends. This CDR3 has 18 residues. The DNA for the CDR3 is TGTGCCAGCAGCAGCTTACCAACCGCCAGGAGCGCCAAAGAGACCCAGTACTTC. Translating it yields CASSSLPTARSAKETQYF.

This clonotype was observed at least ten times. The chain has TRBV7-9 and TRBJ1-5, with D hard to call. Trimming shortened V by 5 bases and J by 3 bases, and 5 bases separated the two germline ends. Germline loops: CDR1 SEHNR, CDR2 FQNEAQ (reference sequence). The CDR3 spans 12 residues. The CDR3, as DNA: TGTGCCAGCAGCCCTACCAATCAGCCCCAGCATTTT. Its translation: CASSPTNQPQHF.

The chain employs TRBV20-1 and TRBJ1-2; the match to TRBD1 covers 7 bases. The germline gives CDR1 DFQATT, CDR2 SNEGSKA (reference sequence). J gave up 4 bases and V 5 bases, and 13 bases lay outside the gene matches. This CDR3 is built from 15 residues. For the CDR3, the DNA is TGCAGTGCTTATGGGACAGACCGACCCTTCTATGGCTACACCTTC. This encodes CSAYGTDRPFYGYTF.

This clonotype was seen only a few times. This chain connects TRBV24-1 to TRBJ1-5; D is perhaps TRBD1 (6 bases). Per germline, CDR1 KGHDR and CDR2 SFDVKD. Trimming took off 4 bases at V and 3 bases at J, with 12 bases between the two ends. The CDR3 loop spans 15 amino acids. The CDR3 sequence is CATSESQGNNQPQHF. CDR3 sequence (DNA): TGTGCCACCAGTGAGTCCCAGGGGAACAATCAGCCCCAGCATTTT.

The V and J genes are TRBV7-9 and TRBJ1-1; a weak D match, TRBD1 (6 bases). Per the germline V gene, CDR1 is SEHNR and CDR2 is FQNEAQ (reference sequence). The V end lost 1 base, the J end lost 1 base, and 10 bases lay between the germline ends. The CDR3 runs to 15 residues. Here the CDR3 reads CASSLVGGWNTEAFF. The DNA of the CDR3 is TGTGCCAGCAGCTTAGTTGGGGGCTGGAACACTGAAGCTTTCTTT.